This T cell receptor (beta chain) was documented in a study of T cell changes during pregnancy in multiple sclerosis. Germline V CDR1 and CDR2: SGHDT, YYEEEE. Trimming at V came to 0 bases and at J to 5 bases, leaving 1 base not matched to a gene. CDR3 length: 14 residues. In regard to this clone: This CDR3 is also generated by other DNA sequences in the sample.

The data were produced by immunoSEQ multiplex PCR, yet TCRdb's version contains in-frame clones alone and is incomplete. The profile shows fewer than 140,000 clones, around 90% of them singletons. The receptor was isolated from a female donor with multiple sclerosis, enrolled in a pregnancy study. The V call is TRBV5-6, the J call TRBJ1-5; 8 nucleotides match TRBD1. This material consisted of peripheral blood, taken before pregnancy. The CDR3 nucleotides read TGTGCCAGCAGCTTGGCAGGGGGCGATCAGCCCCAGCATTTT. Translated: CASSLAGGDQPQHF.